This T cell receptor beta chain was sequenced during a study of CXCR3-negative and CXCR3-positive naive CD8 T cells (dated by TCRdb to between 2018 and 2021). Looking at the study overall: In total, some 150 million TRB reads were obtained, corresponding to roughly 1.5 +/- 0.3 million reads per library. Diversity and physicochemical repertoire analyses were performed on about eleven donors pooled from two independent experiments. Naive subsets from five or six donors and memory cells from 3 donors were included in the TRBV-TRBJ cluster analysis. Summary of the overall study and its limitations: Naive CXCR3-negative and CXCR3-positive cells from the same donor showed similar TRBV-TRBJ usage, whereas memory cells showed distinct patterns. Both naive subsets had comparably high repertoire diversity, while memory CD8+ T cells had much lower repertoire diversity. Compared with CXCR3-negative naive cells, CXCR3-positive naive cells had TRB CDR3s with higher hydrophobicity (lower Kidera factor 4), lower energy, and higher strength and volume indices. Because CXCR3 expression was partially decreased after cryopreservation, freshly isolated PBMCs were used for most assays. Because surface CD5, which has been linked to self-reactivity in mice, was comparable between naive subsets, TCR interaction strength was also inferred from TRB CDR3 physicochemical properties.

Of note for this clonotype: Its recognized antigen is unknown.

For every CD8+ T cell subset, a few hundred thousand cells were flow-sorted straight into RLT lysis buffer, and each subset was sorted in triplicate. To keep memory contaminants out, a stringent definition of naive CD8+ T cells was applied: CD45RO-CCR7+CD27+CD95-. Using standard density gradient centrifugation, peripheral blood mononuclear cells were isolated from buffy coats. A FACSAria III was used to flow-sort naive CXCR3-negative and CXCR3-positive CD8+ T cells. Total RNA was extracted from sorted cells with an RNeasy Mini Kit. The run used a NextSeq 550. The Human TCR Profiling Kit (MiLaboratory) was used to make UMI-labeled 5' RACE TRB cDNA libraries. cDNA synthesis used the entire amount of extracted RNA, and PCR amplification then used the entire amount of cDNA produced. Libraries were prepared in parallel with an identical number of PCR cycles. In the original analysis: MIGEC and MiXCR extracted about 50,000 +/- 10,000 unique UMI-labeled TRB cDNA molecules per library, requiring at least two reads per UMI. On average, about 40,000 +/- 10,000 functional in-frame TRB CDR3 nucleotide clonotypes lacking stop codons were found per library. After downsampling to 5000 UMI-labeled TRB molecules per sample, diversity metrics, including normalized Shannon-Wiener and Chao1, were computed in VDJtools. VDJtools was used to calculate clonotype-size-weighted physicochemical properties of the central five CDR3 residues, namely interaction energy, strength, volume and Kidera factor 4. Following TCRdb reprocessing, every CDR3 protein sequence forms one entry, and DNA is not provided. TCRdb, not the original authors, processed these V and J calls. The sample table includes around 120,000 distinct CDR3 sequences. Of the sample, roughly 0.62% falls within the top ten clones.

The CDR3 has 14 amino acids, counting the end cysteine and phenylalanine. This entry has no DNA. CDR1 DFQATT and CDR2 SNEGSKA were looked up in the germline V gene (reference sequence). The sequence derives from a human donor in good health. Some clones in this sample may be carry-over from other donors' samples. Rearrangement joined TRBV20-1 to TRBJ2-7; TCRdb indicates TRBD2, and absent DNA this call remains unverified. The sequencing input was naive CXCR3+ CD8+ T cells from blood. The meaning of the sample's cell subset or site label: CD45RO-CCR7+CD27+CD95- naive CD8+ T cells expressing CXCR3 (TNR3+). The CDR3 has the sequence CSATSPEDSYEQYF.